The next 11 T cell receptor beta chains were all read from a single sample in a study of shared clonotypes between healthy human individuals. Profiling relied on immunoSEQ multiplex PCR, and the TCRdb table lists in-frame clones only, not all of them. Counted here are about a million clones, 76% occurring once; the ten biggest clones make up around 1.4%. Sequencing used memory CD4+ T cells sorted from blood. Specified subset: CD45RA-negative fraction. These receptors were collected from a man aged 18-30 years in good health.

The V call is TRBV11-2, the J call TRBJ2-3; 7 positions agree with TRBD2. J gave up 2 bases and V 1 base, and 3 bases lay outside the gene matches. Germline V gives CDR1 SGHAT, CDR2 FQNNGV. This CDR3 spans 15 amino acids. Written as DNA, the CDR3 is TGTGCCAGCAGCTTAGTTGGGGGGGACACAGATACGCAGTATTTT. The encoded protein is CASSLVGGDTDTQYF. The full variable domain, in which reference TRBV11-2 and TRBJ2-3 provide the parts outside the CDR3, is EAGVAQSPRYKIIEKRQSVAFWCNPISGHATLYWYQQILGQGPKLLIQFQNNGVVDDSQLPKDRFSAERLKGVDSTLKIQPAKLEDSAVYLCASSLVGGDTDTQYFGPGTRLTVL.

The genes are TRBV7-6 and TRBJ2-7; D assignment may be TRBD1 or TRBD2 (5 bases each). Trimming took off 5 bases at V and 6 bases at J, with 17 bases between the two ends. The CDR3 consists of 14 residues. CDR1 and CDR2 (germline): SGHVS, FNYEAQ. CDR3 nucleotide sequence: TGTGCCAGCAGCAACCTAAACGGGGCGGGCGAGCAGTACTTC. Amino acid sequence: CASSNLNGAGEQYF.

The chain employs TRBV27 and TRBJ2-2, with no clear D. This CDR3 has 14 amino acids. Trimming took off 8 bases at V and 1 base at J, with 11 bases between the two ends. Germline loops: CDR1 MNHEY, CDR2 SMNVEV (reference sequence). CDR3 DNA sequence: TGTGCCAGCTGGAGCGCTATGAACACCGGGGAGCTGTTTTTT. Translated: CASWSAMNTGELFF.

CDR3 in amino acids: CASRSRHEQYF. CDR3 DNA sequence: TGCGCCAGCAGAAGCAGGCACGAGCAGTACTTC. The chain joins TRBV5-1 to TRBJ2-7, with no clear D. The V and J ends lost 5 bases and 5 bases respectively, with 8 bases between them. CDR1 and CDR2 (germline): SGHRS, YFSETQ. This CDR3 spans 11 amino acids.

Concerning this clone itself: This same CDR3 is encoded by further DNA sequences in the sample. CDR3 DNA sequence: TGCGCCAGCAGCTTCGGCATGAACACTGAAGCTTTCTTT. Translating gives CASSFGMNTEAFF. This chain uses TRBV5-1 with TRBJ1-1; D is uncertain. V was clipped by 2 bases and J by 0 bases, with 5 bases between them. The CDR3 is made up of 13 amino acids. CDR1 and CDR2 (germline): SGHRS, YFSETQ.

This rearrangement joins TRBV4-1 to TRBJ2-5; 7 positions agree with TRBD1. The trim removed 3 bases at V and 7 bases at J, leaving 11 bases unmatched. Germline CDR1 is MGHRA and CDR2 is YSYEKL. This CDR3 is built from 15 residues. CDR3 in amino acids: CASSQSQTGTATQYF. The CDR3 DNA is TGCGCCAGCAGCCAGAGTCAGACAGGGACAGCGACCCAGTACTTC.

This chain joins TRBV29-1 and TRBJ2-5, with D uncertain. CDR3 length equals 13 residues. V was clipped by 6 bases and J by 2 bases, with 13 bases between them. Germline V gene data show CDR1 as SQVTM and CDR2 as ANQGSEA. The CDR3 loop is CSVAGQLQETQYF. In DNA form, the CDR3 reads TGCAGCGTGGCCGGGCAGTTGCAAGAGACCCAGTACTTC.

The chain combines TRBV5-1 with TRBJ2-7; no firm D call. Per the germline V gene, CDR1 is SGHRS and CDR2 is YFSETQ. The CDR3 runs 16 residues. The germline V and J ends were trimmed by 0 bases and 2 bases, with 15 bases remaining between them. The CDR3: CASSLAHALPTYEQYF. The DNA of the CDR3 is TGCGCCAGCAGCTTGGCCCACGCCCTTCCTACCTACGAGCAGTACTTC.

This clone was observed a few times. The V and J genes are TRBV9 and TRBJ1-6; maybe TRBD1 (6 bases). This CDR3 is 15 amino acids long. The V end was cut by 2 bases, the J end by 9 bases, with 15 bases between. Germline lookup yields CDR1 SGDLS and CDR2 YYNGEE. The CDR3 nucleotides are TGTGCCAGCAGCGTCACAGGGAGCGGAGGTTCACCCCTCCACTTT. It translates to CASSVTGSGGSPLHF.

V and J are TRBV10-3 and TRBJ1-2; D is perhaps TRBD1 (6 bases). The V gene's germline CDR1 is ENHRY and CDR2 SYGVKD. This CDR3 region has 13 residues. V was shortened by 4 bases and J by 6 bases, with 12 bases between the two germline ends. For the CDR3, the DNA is TGTGCCATCAGTGCGAGGGGGGCGGATGGCTACACCTTC. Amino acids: CAISARGADGYTF.

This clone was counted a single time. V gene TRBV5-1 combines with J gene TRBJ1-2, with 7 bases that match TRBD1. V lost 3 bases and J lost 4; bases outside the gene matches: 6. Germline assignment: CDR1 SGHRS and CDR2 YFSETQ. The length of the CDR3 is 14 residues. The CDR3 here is CASSSSTGVYGYTF. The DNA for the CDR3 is TGCGCCAGCAGCTCCTCCACAGGGGTCTATGGCTACACCTTC.